This T cell receptor beta chain was recovered during a study of shared clonotypes between healthy human individuals. Notes on the study in general: The four-donor shared clonotypes exceeded non-shared clonotypes in generation probability, with non-shared ones scoring lower.

Samples underwent the assay at deep level. Profiled with immunoSEQ multiplex PCR; TCRdb holds only in-frame clones, not every one. Of 550,000 to 750,000 clones in the sample, 95% were seen once. CD45RO-negative CD8 cells positively selected for CCR7 made up the naive population, which excluded terminally differentiated effector memory CD45RA+ cells. With respect to this clone: Its specificity is unknown.

The V and J ends lost 3 bases and 0 bases respectively, with 12 bases between them. From germline, CDR1 is MDHEN and CDR2 SYDVKM. This CDR3 has 15 residues. The TCR sequence derives from a woman in her 30s in good health. The sequenced sample was naive CD8+ T cells sorted from blood. The rearrangement links TRBV28 to TRBJ2-7, with D uncertain. CDR3 loop: CASSLARLTSYEQYF. CDR3 nucleotides: TGTGCCAGCAGTTTGGCCAGACTTACCTCCTACGAGCAGTACTTC. The whole variable domain, remainder taken from reference TRBV28 and TRBJ2-7, is DVKVTQSSRYLVKRTGEKVFLECVQDMDHENMFWYRQDPGLGLRLIYFSYDVKMKEKGDIPEGYSVSREKKERFSLILESASTNQTSMYLCASSLARLTSYEQYFGPGTRLTVT.